The source of this TCR beta chain is a study of tumor-infiltrating lymphocytes in primary liver carcinoma. Scientists recovered RNA and DNA together from around 20-30 mg of unsorted bulk tissue. Synthesis of TCR beta cDNA was carried out from approximately 500 ng total RNA with a constant-region primer. Slightly modified ARM-PCR, run as three nested multiplex PCR rounds, produced the TCR beta libraries. Using its own MiXCR run on the multiplex PCR reads, TCRdb lists one record per CDR3 protein. The sample lists 150,000 to 200,000 distinct CDR3 sequences; around four fifths were seen once. Study-level results: All five tumor regions shared only about 8-25% of top clones.

To note about this clonotype: What it binds is unknown. Mismatch with germline at one junction end may stem from a read error.

The sequenced sample was tumor tissue from primary liver carcinoma. This receptor was identified in a man aged 35 to 55 with primary liver carcinoma and hepatitis B virus infection.

The CDR3 DNA reads TGTGCCGGCAGCCGCGGACTAGCGGGAGGCGATACACAGTATTTT. As protein: CAGSRGLAGGDTQYF. V and J are TRBV6-2 or TRBV6-3 and TRBJ2-3; 14 bases are a match to TRBD2. The CDR3 is 15 amino acids. CDR1 is MNHEY and CDR2 is SVGEGT in the germline V gene.